This note documents a single T cell receptor beta chain sequence. Participants, roughly 18 to 90 years old, spanned fewer than 30 US areas. These data belong to a study of blood T cell repertoires in COVID-19. Across the study: Samples taken during acute and convalescent COVID-19 were collected in the United States, Italy and Spain.

Original methodology: Quantification of nucleated cells was approximated via reference gene primer amplification. Generated by immunoSEQ multiplex PCR, the TCRdb table keeps only in-frame clones and is missing some. V, J and clone size were drawn from that table, and D and trimming were deduced from the DNA. The sample holds about 280,000 clones, 90% seen once. Unmatched junction bases numbered 7, after V lost 3 bases and J lost 10 bases. CDR1 is MGHRA and CDR2 is YSYEKL in the germline V gene. This CDR3 region has 15 residues. Sequenced input: PBMCs or T cells enriched from blood (not recorded which). The V and J genes are TRBV4-1 and TRBJ2-1, with 12 bases lining up with TRBD2. The receptor was isolated from a young woman with acute COVID-19. DNA of the CDR3: TGCGCCAGCAGCCAGTCCGCGGGACTAGCGGGCGAGCAGTTCTTC. It is translated as CASSQSAGLAGEQFF.